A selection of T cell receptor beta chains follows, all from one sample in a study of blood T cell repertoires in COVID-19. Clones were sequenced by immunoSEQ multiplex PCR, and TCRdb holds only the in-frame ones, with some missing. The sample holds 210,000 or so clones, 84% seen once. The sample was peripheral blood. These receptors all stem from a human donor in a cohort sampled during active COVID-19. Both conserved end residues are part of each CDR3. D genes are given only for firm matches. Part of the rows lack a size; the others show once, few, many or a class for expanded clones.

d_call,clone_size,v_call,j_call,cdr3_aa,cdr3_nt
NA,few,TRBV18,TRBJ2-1,CASSPGVNEQFF,TGTGCCAGCTCACCAGGAGTTAATGAGCAGTTCTTC
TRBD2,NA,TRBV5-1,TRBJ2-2,CASSLSGLAGFGELFF,TGCGCCAGCAGCTTAAGTGGACTAGCGGGGTTCGGGGAGCTGTTTTTT
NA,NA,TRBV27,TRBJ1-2,CASGRGSGGYTF,TGTGCCAGCGGGAGGGGGTCGGGAGGCTACACCTTC
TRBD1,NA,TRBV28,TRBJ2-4,CASSSRTGNMIDIQYF,TGTGCCAGCAGTTCGAGGACAGGGAACATGATTGACATTCAGTACTTC
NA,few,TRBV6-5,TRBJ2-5,CASSRGQSRETQYF,TGTGCCAGCAGCCGCGGACAGTCACGGGAGACCCAGTACTTC
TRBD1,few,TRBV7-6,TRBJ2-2,CASSLGLRQGTGELFF,TGTGCCAGCAGCTTAGGGTTGAGACAGGGTACCGGGGAGCTGTTTTTT
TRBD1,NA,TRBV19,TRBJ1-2,CASSPRQGDGYTF,TGTGCCAGTAGTCCCCGACAGGGTGATGGCTACACCTTC
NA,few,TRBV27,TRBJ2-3,CASKSNRRTTDTQYF,TGTGCCAGCAAATCTAACAGGAGAACTACAGATACGCAGTATTTT
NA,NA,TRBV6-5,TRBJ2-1,CASSAYNEQFF,TGTGCCAGCAGCGCGTACAATGAGCAGTTCTTC
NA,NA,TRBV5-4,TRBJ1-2,CASSSGQRYGYTF,TGTGCCAGCAGCTCCGGACAGCGCTATGGCTACACCTTC
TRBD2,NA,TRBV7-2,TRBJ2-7,CASSPTSGGYYEQYF,TGTGCCAGCAGCCCGACTAGCGGGGGGTATTACGAGCAGTACTTC
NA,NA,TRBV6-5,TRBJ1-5,CATTLDRGDNQPQHF,TGTGCCACCACCCTGGACCGGGGGGACAATCAGCCCCAGCATTTT
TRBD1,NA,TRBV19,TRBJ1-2,CASSSRTGAANYGYTF,TGTGCCAGTAGTTCACGAACAGGGGCCGCTAACTATGGCTACACCTTC
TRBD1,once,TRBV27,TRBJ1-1,CASSLWGQGPNTEAFF,TGTGCCAGCAGTTTGTGGGGACAGGGGCCGAACACTGAAGCTTTCTTT
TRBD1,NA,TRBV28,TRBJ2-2,CASRPTGGVNLFGTGELFF,TGTGCCAGCCGACCTACAGGGGGCGTAAATTTATTTGGCACCGGGGAGCTGTTTTTT
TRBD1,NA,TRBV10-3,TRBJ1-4,CAIRTGVDEKLFF,TGTGCCATTCGAACAGGGGTAGACGAAAAACTGTTTTTT
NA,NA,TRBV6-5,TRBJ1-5,CASSYSSGGSQPQHF,TGTGCCAGCAGTTACTCTTCGGGGGGTTCACAGCCCCAGCATTTT
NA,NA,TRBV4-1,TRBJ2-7,CASSQDRGPSYEQYF,TGCGCCAGCAGCCAAGACAGGGGACCGTCCTACGAGCAGTACTTC